A selection of T cell receptor beta chains follows, all from one sample in a study of blood T cell repertoires in COVID-19. This table comes from immunoSEQ multiplex PCR, and its TCRdb copy is limited to in-frame clones, with some not included. The top ten hold 5% of the sample, which has 110,000 to 150,000 clones, more than 70% seen once. The sample comprised peripheral blood. The receptors were gathered from a woman aged 45-65 years with acute or convalescent COVID-19. Both conserved end residues are part of each CDR3. A D gene is named only where the DNA matches it firmly. Clone size is not always given. Where it is, it says once, few, many or a class for expanded clones.

NA,NA,TRBV6-5,13,TRBJ1-4,CASSTYGGAGLFF,TGTGCCAGCAGTACATACGGGGGAGCGGGGCTGTTTTTT
NA,TRBD1,TRBV4-2,13,TRBJ1-2,CAIGQGIRLEDTF,TGTGCCATAGGACAGGGGATACGCCTAGAAGACACCTTC
NA,TRBD1,TRBV19,16,TRBJ1-3,CASSMTTGGPGNTIYF,TGTGCCAGTAGTATGACGACAGGGGGACCTGGAAACACCATATATTTT
NA,NA,TRBV19,13,TRBJ1-3,CASWQGNGNTIYF,TGTGCCAGTTGGCAGGGAAATGGAAACACCATATATTTT
NA,NA,TRBV6-5,13,TRBJ1-6,CASKGGLNSPLHF,TGTGCCAGCAAGGGCGGACTAAATTCACCCCTCCACTTT
few,NA,TRBV6-6,13,TRBJ2-7,CASSVQGANEQYF,TGTGCCAGCAGTGTACAAGGGGCGAACGAGCAGTACTTC
NA,TRBD1,TRBV5-6,13,TRBJ1-2,CASSLGQGDGYTF,TGTGCCAGCAGCTTGGGACAGGGTGACGGCTACACCTTC
once,TRBD1,TRBV28,12,TRBJ1-2,CASSTGGHGYTF,TGTGCCAGCAGCACAGGGGGCCATGGCTACACCTTC
few,NA,TRBV19,13,TRBJ1-5,CASSKGASQPQHF,TGTGCCAGTAGTAAGGGAGCGTCCCAGCCCCAGCATTTT
NA,TRBD1,TRBV14,17,TRBJ1-6,CASSPGGTVSYNSPLHF,TGTGCCAGCAGCCCGGGAGGGACAGTCTCCTATAATTCACCCCTCCACTTT
NA,NA,TRBV2,13,TRBJ1-5,CAGSQGGGQPQHF,TGTGCCGGGTCACAGGGTGGAGGACAGCCCCAGCATTTT
NA,TRBD1,TRBV5-6,16,TRBJ1-1,CASSLDRGFLNTEAFF,TGTGCCAGCAGCCTTGACAGGGGATTTCTGAACACTGAAGCTTTCTTT
NA,TRBD2,TRBV7-3,16,TRBJ2-5,CASSLLPAGGQETQYF,TGTGCCAGCAGCTTACTCCCAGCGGGGGGCCAAGAGACCCAGTACTTC
NA,TRBD2,TRBV4-2,18,TRBJ2-1,CASSQEFVAGVSYNEQFF,TGTGCCAGCAGCCAAGAGTTTGTAGCGGGGGTCTCCTACAATGAGCAGTTCTTC
NA,TRBD1,TRBV20-1,14,TRBJ2-2,CSASDRGDTGELFF,TGCAGTGCTAGTGACAGGGGTGACACCGGGGAGCTGTTTTTT
NA,NA,TRBV19,13,TRBJ1-2,CASTLSADYGYTF,TGTGCCAGTACCCTATCCGCGGACTATGGCTACACCTTC
NA,TRBD1,TRBV19,13,TRBJ1-1,CASSLTGITEAFF,TGTGCCAGTAGCTTGACAGGGATCACTGAAGCTTTCTTT
NA,TRBD2,TRBV7-3,15,TRBJ2-5,CASRESGGFQETQYF,TGTGCCAGCAGGGAAAGCGGGGGGTTCCAAGAGACCCAGTACTTC
NA,NA,TRBV5-6,14,TRBJ1-5,CANSLGFIGRPQHF,TGTGCCAACAGCCTTGGATTCATAGGGAGGCCCCAGCATTTT
NA,TRBD2,TRBV5-1,16,TRBJ2-3,CASSAGGTSSTDTQYF,TGCGCCTCCTCAGCGGGGGGAACCTCAAGCACAGATACGCAGTATTTT
NA,TRBD1,TRBV19,15,TRBJ1-5,CASSADRGRGQPQHF,TGTGCCAGTAGTGCCGACAGGGGCAGAGGGCAGCCCCAGCATTTT
NA,TRBD1,TRBV6-2/TRBV6-3,15,TRBJ1-6,CASSFLGQGISPLHF,TGTGCCAGCAGTTTCTTGGGACAGGGAATTTCACCCCTCCACTTT
NA,NA,TRBV20-1,14,TRBJ2-7,CSASASISLGLQYF,TGCAGTGCTAGTGCTAGCATAAGTCTCGGTCTGCAGTACTTC
NA,TRBD1,TRBV7-2,17,TRBJ2-7,CASSLETGVFGSYEQYF,TGTGCCAGCAGCTTAGAAACAGGGGTTTTTGGTTCCTACGAGCAGTACTTC
NA,TRBD1,TRBV6-1,17,TRBJ1-3,CASCERPGQGSGNTIYF,TGTGCCAGCTGTGAAAGACCGGGACAGGGGTCTGGAAACACCATATATTTT
NA,TRBD1,TRBV18,15,TRBJ1-1,CASSPTTQGAAGAFF,TGTGCCAGCTCCCCGACGACCCAGGGGGCGGCGGGAGCTTTCTTT
NA,NA,TRBV4-3,15,TRBJ1-3,CASSPGHSAGNTIYF,TGCGCCAGCAGCCCGGGACATTCGGCTGGAAACACCATATATTTT
NA,TRBD2,TRBV2,15,TRBJ2-1,CASRIAGGTGNEQFF,TGTGCCAGCCGAATAGCGGGGGGGACCGGAAATGAGCAGTTCTTC
NA,TRBD1,TRBV30,21,TRBJ2-7,CAWTHSGTARPLNRSSYEQYF,TGTGCCTGGACTCACTCGGGGACAGCACGACCCTTGAATAGGAGCTCCTACGAGCAGTACTTC
NA,TRBD1,TRBV9,17,TRBJ2-7,CASSDPKGQGSAYEQYF,TGTGCCAGCAGCGACCCGAAAGGACAGGGTTCGGCCTACGAGCAGTACTTC
NA,NA,TRBV5-6,14,TRBJ1-2,CASSLAGGTGGYTF,TGTGCCAGCAGCTTGGCCGGGGGAACGGGAGGCTACACCTTC
NA,NA,TRBV2,13,TRBJ1-2,CASDYRGNYGYTF,TGTGCCAGCGATTATCGGGGAAACTATGGCTACACCTTC
NA,NA,TRBV7-8,13,TRBJ1-5,CASSLYTNQPQHF,TGTGCCAGCAGCTTATACACAAATCAGCCCCAGCATTTT
few,NA,TRBV6-1,15,TRBJ1-1,CASSEGGLVRTEAFF,TGTGCCAGCAGTGAGGGGGGACTTGTAAGAACTGAAGCTTTCTTT
NA,NA,TRBV19,15,TRBJ1-3,CASSRRVSSGNTIYF,TGTGCCAGTAGTCGCAGGGTTTCTTCTGGAAACACCATATATTTT
once,TRBD1,TRBV11-3,14,TRBJ1-5,CASSRDRVNQPQHF,TGTGCCAGCAGCCGTGACAGGGTCAATCAGCCCCAGCATTTT
NA,NA,TRBV28,16,TRBJ2-3,CASSSLWRGGTDTQYF,TGTGCCAGCAGCTCCCTATGGCGGGGCGGCACAGATACGCAGTATTTT
NA,NA,TRBV7-9,15,TRBJ1-5,CASSTGQSRNQPQHF,TGTGCCAGCAGCACCGGACAGTCCCGCAATCAGCCCCAGCATTTT
NA,TRBD2,TRBV2,15,TRBJ2-3,CATAGIGGGDQTQYF,TGTGCCACCGCGGGGATTGGCGGGGGGGACCAAACGCAGTATTTT
NA,TRBD2,TRBV2,12,TRBJ2-1,CASSVGGDEQFF,TGTGCCAGCAGTGTGGGGGGGGATGAGCAGTTCTTC
NA,NA,TRBV6-5,12,TRBJ2-3,CASSLDTNTQYF,TGTGCCAGCAGCCTGGACACGAATACGCAGTATTTT
NA,TRBD1,TRBV6-6,14,TRBJ1-1,CASSLQGASTEAFF,TGTGCCAGCAGTTTACAGGGGGCATCCACTGAAGCTTTCTTT
once,NA,TRBV18,16,TRBJ2-6,CASSPRRDSGANVLTF,TGTGCCAGCTCACCACGGAGGGACTCTGGGGCCAACGTCCTGACTTTC
NA,NA,TRBV6-5,15,TRBJ2-3,CASSYSKGALDTQYF,TGTGCCAGCAGTTACTCGAAAGGGGCCTTAGATACGCAGTATTTT
NA,NA,TRBV3-1/TRBV3-2,14,TRBJ2-1,CASSPPYSYNEQFF,TGTGCCAGCAGCCCCCCTTACTCCTACAATGAGCAGTTCTTC
NA,NA,TRBV18,17,TRBJ1-4,CASSPQDGLATNEKLFF,TGTGCCAGCTCACCACAGGACGGACTTGCAACTAATGAAAAACTGTTTTTT